Listed here are 3 T cell receptor beta chains from one sample, sequenced in a study of blood T cells in healthy people across ages. Together with a sample-barcoded 5' primer, a J-beta primer mix was included in a second PCR lasting about 7 to 12 cycles. Using its own MiXCR run on the 5' RACE reads, TCRdb lists one record per CDR3 protein. This table has roughly 1,800,000 distinct CDR3 sequences, about 49% appearing once. Input material: blood. Receptor source: a woman in her thirties or forties in good health.

V gene TRBV29-1 combines with J gene TRBJ2-2; 10 nucleotides match TRBD1. Germline V gene data show CDR1 as SQVTM and CDR2 as ANQGSEA. CDR3 length equals 14 residues. Unmatched junction bases numbered 3, after V lost 4 bases and J lost 4 bases. CDR3 coding DNA: TGCAGCGTTGCCCGGACAGGGGGCACCGGGGAGCTGTTTTTT. Translation: CSVARTGGTGELFF.

The chain links TRBV7-9 to TRBJ2-1, with TRBD1 matching 9 bases. The germline V gene encodes CDR1 SEHNR and CDR2 FQNEAQ (reference sequence). The CDR3 consists of 14 residues. V gave up 7 bases and J gave up 9 bases; unmatched junction bases: 10. The CDR3 region has the DNA TGTGCCAGCACCCGGACAGGGGATTTGGGTGAGCAGTTCTTC. This encodes CASTRTGDLGEQFF. Variable domain in full (rest from reference TRBV7-9 and TRBJ2-1): DTGVSQNPRHKITKRGQNVTFRCDPISEHNRLYWYRQTLGQGPEFLTYFQNEAQLEKSRLLSDRFSAERPKGSFSTLEIQRTEQGDSAMYLCASTRTGDLGEQFFGPGTRLTVL.

This clonotype has a handful of counts. The V call is TRBV12-3 or TRBV12-4, the J call TRBJ2-5; possibly TRBD1 for D (6 bases). CDR3 size: 13 residues. Trimming took off 9 bases at V and 4 bases at J, with 15 bases between the two ends. The CDR3 coding sequence is TGTGCCAGTAACAGGGAGTTCCCAGAGACCCAGTACTTC. It translates to CASNREFPETQYF.